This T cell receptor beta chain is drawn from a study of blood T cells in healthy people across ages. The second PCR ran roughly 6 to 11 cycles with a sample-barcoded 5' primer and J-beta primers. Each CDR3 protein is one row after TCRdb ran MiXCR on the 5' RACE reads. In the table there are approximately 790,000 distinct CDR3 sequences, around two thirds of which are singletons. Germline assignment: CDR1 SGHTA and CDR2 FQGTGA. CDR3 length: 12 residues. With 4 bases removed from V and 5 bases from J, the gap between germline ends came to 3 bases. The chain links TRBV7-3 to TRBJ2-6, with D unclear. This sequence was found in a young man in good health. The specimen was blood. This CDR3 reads CASSSRANVLTF. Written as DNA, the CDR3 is TGTGCCAGCAGCTCAAGGGCCAACGTCCTGACTTTC.